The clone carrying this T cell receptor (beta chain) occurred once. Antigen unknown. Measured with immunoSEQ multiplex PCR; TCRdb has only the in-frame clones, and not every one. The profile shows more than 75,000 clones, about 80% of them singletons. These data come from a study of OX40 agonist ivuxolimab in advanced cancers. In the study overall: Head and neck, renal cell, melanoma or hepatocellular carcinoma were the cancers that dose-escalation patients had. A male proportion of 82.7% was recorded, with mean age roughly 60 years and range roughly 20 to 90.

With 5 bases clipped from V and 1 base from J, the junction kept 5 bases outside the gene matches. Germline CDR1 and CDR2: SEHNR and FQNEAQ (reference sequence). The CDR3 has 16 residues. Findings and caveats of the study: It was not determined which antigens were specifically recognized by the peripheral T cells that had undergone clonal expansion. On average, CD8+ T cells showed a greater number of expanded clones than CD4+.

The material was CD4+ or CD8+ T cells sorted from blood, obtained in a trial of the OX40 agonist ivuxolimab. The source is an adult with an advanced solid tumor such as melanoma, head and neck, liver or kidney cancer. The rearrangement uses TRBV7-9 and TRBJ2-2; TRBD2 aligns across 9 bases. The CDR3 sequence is CASSPLAGLNTGELFF. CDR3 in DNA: TGTGCCAGCAGCCCTCTAGCGGGGCTGAACACCGGGGAGCTGTTTTTT.